This T cell receptor beta chain was documented in a study of T cell responses to AZD1222 COVID-19 vaccine. Findings and caveats of the study: Spike was spanned by vaccine-associated CD4 TCRs, which were dominant at 160-218 and 743-854. All repertoire sampling was performed exclusively after the peak T cell response. A mostly white British donor set with more females was recruited, and clonal diversity was possibly underestimated.

This clone was recorded once. Its antigen is undetermined. The method was immunoSEQ multiplex PCR; TCRdb's version includes in-frame clones alone and lacks a portion of them. The profile covers about 150,000 clones, with 90% to 95% appearing a single time and 2.8% taken by the ten largest. Germline CDR1 and CDR2: SQVTM and ANQGSEA. Trimming cost V 4 bases and J 1 base, with 10 bases left between them. The CDR3 length is 13 residues. The chain recombines TRBV29-1 with TRBJ1-1, with no clear D. This clonotype was sampled from an adult in good health. Sequencing was performed on peripheral blood, taken on day 0 of MenACWY control vaccination. The CDR3 protein is CSVVSGTNTEAFF. The CDR3 DNA follows: TGCAGCGTTGTATCCGGCACGAACACTGAAGCTTTCTTT.